This T cell receptor (beta chain) was found in a study of long-term antiretroviral therapy in people with HIV. Study background: In the earliest collections, sampling predates the 2015 immediate-ART recommendation by about a decade.

Version v3.0 of the immunoSEQ assay ran at survey level. Sequencing was performed with immunoSEQ multiplex PCR; in TCRdb, only in-frame clones are kept and a portion is missing. The table shows some 29,000 clones, with around 97% occurring only once. Germline V gene lookup returns CDR1 SNHLY and CDR2 FYNNEI. The CDR3 is made up of 14 amino acids. Trimming stripped 0 bases from V and 7 bases from J, with 9 bases between. The sequenced sample was unsorted PBMCs, obtained 7.6 years after starting antiretroviral therapy. The chain combines TRBV2 with TRBJ2-2; D unclear. The receptor's source is a man aged 25-40 years with HIV. DNA of the CDR3: TGTGCCAGCAGTGAAGCACAGAGAAACGGGGAGCTGTTTTTT. This codes for CASSEAQRNGELFF.